This T cell receptor (beta chain) was documented in a study of T cell repertoires in cytomegalovirus infection. Study-level information: Through public TCR beta signatures, both CMV infection and matching HLA type were indicated.

Overall study findings and caveats: Ex vivo, HLA-C-restricted CMV-specific TCR beta clonotypes prevailed over the rest of the response.

TCRdb independently ran MiXCR on the reads; one entry per CDR3 protein. Of 100,000 to 150,000 distinct CDR3 sequences listed, about 24% are singletons. This clonotype showed up just a few times. The antigen remains undetermined. Trimming at V came to 0 bases and at J to 4 bases, leaving 2 bases not matched to a gene. CDR3 length equals 16 residues. Germline V gene sequence: CDR1 SGHTA, CDR2 FQGNSA. The J gene is TRBJ1-5, the V gene TRBV7-2; 11 nucleotides align to TRBD1. The sample was PBMCs, sequenced either directly or after in vitro stimulation (not recorded which). This clonotype was obtained from a human donor in good health (CMV status not recorded). Some clones in this sample may be carry-over from other donors' samples. The CDR3, as DNA: TGTGCCAGCAGCTTAGCCGGACAGGGGGCGAATCAGCCCCAGCATTTT. Its protein is CASSLAGQGANQPQHF.